This T cell receptor beta chain was found in a study of T cells in lung cancer brain metastases (dated by TCRdb to 2016 to 2019). General notes on the study: Of the roughly 21 patients, about 15 had a history of tobacco use, with a median of approximately 40 pack-years. About 90% of the 20 patients received no interval therapy between primary and metastasis resection. A median interval of approximately 330 days was observed between acquisition of the primary and brain metastasis specimens. In this study, the TCR beta CDR3 repertoires of fully resected primary non-small cell lung cancers were compared with those of paired brain metastases. The cohort included approximately 20 patients who provided some 40 specimens, with each patient contributing one primary lung lesion and one brain metastasis. Patients had a median age at first diagnosis of 57.5 years, with roughly nine males and eleven to twelve females. The average DNA integrity number was less than 4.5 in both primary and metastatic specimens, and the two sites did not differ significantly. Study-wide findings and limitations: The study could not control for the effects of preoperative corticosteroids on T cell infiltration in brain metastases. DNA fragmentation in the FFPE samples may have kept the complete infiltrating T cell repertoire from being retrieved. The ten most abundant clones accounted for a significantly larger fraction of the repertoire in brain metastases than in primaries, which suggests clonal expansion. Brain metastases contained significantly fewer unique productive clones than the paired primaries (median roughly 1,500 versus 4,600). Most clones were lesion-specific, with limited overlap between paired lesions (mean Morisita index approximately 0.25).

Each sample received roughly 2 to 5.5 ug of genomic DNA as input, and the DNA input was kept equal within each pair of samples. TCR beta libraries were constructed with the immunoSEQ hsTCRbeta Kit, with multiplexed V and J gene primers used across two PCR steps. Pooled libraries, together with positive and negative controls, were sequenced on an Illumina MiSeq with a 100-cycle paired-end protocol. Under the source paper's analysis protocol: Raw data were processed by the immunoSEQ vendor into normalized, annotated TCR beta repertoire reports. Richness was counted as unique clones by nucleotide sequence, and total richness was extrapolated with the iChao1 and Efron-Thisted estimators. Paired lesions were characterized and compared using Pielou's evenness, Simpson's index, top-ten clone proportional abundance, and the Morisita overlap index. As stored in TCRdb, this immuneACCESS dataset retains in-frame rearrangements with V and J assigned. A fraction of the clones does not appear; measured against another copy, unresolved V genes explain less than half of the discrepancy, and the remainder lacks a known reason. V and J calls and clone size come straight from that table; D and trimming were deduced from the DNA. Counted in this sample were 1,200 or so clones; 75% to 90% of them appeared once. The ten largest clonotypes hold around 10% of the sample.

Patients had resection for either synchronous oligometastatic disease or delayed recurrence of a solitary brain metastasis. To avoid including cancers other than NSCLC, any patient with a history of multiple malignancies was excluded. Tumor areas were macrodissected from roughly 5 deparaffinized 8 to 10 um unstained sections guided by marked H&E slides. All specimens were fixed in formalin and embedded in paraffin (FFPE). The AllPrep DNA/RNA FFPE Kit was used for extraction of genomic DNA. A word on this clone: The target of this receptor is not known. No much larger clonotype is one base removed from it; base qualities were not supplied.

The source material was tumor tissue from a brain metastasis. This specimen's cell subset or site label, interpreted: paired resected brain metastasis. The TCR was taken from a woman aged 60 to 75 with non-small cell lung cancer that had spread to the brain.

The encoded CDR3 is CAPGGQQAYEQYF. Read as DNA, the sequence is TGTGCTCCAGGGGGACAGCAAGCGTACGAGCAGTACTTC. The chain employs TRBV12-5 and TRBJ2-5; TRBD1 matches 7 bases in the middle. Gene TRBJ2-7 matches the end of the DNA better, so the J call may be wrong. CDR1 and CDR2 (LGHNT, FRNRAP) derive from the germline V gene. The CDR3 runs 13 amino acids, cysteine and phenylalanine included. Only the CDR3 DNA is retained, 39 bases long and in frame from the first base.